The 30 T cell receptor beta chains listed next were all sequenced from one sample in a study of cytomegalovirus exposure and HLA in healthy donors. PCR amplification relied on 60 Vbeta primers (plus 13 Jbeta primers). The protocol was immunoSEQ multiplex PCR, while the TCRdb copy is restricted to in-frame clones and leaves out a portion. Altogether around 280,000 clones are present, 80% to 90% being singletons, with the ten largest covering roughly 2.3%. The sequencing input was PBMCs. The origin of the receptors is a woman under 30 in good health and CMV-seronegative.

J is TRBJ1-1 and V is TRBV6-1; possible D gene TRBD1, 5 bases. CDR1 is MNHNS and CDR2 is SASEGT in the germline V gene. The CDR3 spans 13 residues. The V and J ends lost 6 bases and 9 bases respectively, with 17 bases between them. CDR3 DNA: TGTGCCAGCAGGGAGTCAGGGCCAAACAAAGCTTTCTTT. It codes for CASRESGPNKAFF.

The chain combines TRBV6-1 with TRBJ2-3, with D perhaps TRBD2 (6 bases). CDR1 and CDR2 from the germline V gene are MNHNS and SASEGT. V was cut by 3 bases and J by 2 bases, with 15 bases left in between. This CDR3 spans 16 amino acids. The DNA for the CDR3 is TGTGCCAGCAGTGACCTGGTTGGGGGGAACACAGATACGCAGTATTTT. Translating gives CASSDLVGGNTDTQYF.

The CDR3 DNA sequence: TGTGCAAGTCGCTACGAGACAGGGGCGCGGAGCACTGAAGCTTTCTTT. It translates to CASRYETGARSTEAFF. This chain joins TRBV12-2 and TRBJ1-1; TRBD1, the table's D call, was not compared with the DNA. TRBV12-2 counts as a pseudogene. The CDR3 spans 16 residues.

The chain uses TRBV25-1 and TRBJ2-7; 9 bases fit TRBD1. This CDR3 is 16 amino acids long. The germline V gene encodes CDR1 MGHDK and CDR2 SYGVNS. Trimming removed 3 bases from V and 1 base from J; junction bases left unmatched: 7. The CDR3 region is CASSDASGTGSYEQYF. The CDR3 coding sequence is TGTGCCAGCAGTGACGCTTCCGGGACAGGGTCCTACGAGCAGTACTTC.

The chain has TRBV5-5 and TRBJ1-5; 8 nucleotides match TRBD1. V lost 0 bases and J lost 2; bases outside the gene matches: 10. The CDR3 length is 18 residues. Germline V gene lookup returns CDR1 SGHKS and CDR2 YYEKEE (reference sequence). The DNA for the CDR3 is TGTGCCAGCAGCTTGGATCTCAGGGGGCGAGCAGGCAATCAGCCCCAGCATTTT. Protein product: CASSLDLRGRAGNQPQHF.

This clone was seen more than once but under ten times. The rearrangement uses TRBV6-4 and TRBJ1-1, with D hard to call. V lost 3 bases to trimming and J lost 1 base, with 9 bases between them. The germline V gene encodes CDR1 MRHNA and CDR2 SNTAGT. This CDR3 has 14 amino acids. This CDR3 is CASSERGENTEAFF. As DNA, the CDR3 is TGTGCCAGCAGTGAACGAGGAGAGAACACTGAAGCTTTCTTT.

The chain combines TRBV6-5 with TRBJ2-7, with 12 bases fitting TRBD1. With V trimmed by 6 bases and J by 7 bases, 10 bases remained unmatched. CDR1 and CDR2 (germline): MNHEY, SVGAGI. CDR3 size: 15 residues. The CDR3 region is CASSLQGQGALEQYF. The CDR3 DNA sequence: TGTGCCAGCAGCCTGCAGGGACAGGGGGCGCTTGAGCAGTACTTC.

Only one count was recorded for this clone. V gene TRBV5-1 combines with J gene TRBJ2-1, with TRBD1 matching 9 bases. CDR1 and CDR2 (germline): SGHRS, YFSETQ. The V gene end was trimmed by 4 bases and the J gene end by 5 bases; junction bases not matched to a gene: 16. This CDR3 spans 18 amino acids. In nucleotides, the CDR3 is TGCGCCAGCAGCCTTCAGATAGCCGGGACAGGGATCAACAATGAGCAGTTCTTC. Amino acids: CASSLQIAGTGINNEQFF.

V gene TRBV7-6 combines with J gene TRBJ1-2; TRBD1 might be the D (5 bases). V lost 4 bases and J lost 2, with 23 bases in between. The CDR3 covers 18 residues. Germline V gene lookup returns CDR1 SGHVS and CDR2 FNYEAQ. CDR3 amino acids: CASSSLISLGGLNYGYTF. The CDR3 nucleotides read TGTGCCAGCAGCTCCCTTATATCCCTCGGGGGATTAAACTATGGCTACACCTTC. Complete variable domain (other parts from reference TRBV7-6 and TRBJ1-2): GAGVSQSPRYKVTKRGQDVALRCDPISGHVSLYWYRQALGQGPEFLTYFNYEAQQDKSGLPNDRFSAERPEGSISTLTIQRTEQRDSAMYRCASSSLISLGGLNYGYTFGSGTRLTVV.

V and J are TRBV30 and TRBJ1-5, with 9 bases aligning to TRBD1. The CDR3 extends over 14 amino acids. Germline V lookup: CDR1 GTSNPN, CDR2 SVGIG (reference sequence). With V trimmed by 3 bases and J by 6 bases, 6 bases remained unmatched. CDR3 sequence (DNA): TGTGCCTGGAGCGCCGGGACAGGGAGTCAGCCCCAGCATTTT. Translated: CAWSAGTGSQPQHF.

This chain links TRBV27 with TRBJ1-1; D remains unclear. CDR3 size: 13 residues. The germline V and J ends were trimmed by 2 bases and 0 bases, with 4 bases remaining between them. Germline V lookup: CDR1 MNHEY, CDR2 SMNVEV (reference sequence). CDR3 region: CASSLTLNTEAFF. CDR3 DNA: TGTGCCAGCAGTTTAACATTGAACACTGAAGCTTTCTTT.

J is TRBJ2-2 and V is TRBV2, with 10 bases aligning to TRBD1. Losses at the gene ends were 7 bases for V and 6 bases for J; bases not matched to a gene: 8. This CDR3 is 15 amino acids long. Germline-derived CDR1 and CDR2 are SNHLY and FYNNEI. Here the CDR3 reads CASTGQGIQAGELFF. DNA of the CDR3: TGTGCCAGCACGGGACAGGGGATTCAGGCCGGGGAGCTGTTTTTT.

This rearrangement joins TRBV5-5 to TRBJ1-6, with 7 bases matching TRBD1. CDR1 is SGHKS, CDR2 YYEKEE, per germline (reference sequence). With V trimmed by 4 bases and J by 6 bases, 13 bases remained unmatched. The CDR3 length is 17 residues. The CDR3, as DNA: TGTGCCAGCAGCCCGGGCCCTGGGGACAGCTTTAATTCACCCCTCCACTTT. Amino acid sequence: CASSPGPGDSFNSPLHF.

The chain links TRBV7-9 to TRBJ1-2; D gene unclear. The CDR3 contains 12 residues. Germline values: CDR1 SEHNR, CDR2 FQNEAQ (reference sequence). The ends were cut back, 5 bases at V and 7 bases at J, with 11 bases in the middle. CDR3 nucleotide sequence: TGTGCCAGCAGCCGCGGGTGGGGTGGCTACACCTTC. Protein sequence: CASSRGWGGYTF.

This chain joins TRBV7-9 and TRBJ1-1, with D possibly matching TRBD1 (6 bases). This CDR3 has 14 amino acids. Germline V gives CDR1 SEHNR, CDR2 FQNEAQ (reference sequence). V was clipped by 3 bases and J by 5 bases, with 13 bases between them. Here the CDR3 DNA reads TGTGCCAGCAGCTTGGGGGGCGGGAGGACTGAAGCTTTCTTT. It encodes CASSLGGGRTEAFF. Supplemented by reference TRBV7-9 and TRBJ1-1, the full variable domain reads DTGVSQNPRHKITKRGQNVTFRCDPISEHNRLYWYRQTLGQGPEFLTYFQNEAQLEKSRLLSDRFSAERPKGSFSTLEIQRTEQGDSAMYLCASSLGGGRTEAFFGQGTRLTVV.

CDR3 sequence reads: CASSMAGTGNYEQYF. The CDR3 nucleotides read TGTGCCAGTAGTATGGCCGGGACAGGGAACTACGAGCAGTACTTC. The V gene is TRBV19, the J gene TRBJ2-7; 9 nucleotides align to TRBD1. Unmatched junction bases numbered 6, after V lost 3 bases and J lost 3 bases. This CDR3 contains 15 residues. Per the germline V gene, CDR1 is LNHDA and CDR2 is SQIVND (reference sequence).

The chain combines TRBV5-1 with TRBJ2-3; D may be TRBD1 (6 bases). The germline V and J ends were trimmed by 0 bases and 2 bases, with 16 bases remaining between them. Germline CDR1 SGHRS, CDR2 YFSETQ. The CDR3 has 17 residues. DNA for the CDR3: TGCGCCAGCAGCTTGGAAGGGGGTTTGTCTTCCACAGATACGCAGTATTTT. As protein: CASSLEGGLSSTDTQYF.

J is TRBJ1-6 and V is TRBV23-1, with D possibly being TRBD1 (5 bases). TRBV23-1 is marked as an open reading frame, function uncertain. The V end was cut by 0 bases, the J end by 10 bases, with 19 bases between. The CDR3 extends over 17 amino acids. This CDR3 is CASSQSERRHGGSPLHF. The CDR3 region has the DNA TGCGCCAGCAGTCAATCCGAAAGGAGGCACGGGGGATCACCCCTCCACTTT.

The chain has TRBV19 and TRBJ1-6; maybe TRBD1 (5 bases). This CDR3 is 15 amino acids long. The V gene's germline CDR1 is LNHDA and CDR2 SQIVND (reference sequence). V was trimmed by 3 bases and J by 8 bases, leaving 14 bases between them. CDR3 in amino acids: CASSIPDRHYSPLHF. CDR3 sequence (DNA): TGTGCCAGTAGTATTCCCGACAGACACTATTCACCCCTCCACTTT.

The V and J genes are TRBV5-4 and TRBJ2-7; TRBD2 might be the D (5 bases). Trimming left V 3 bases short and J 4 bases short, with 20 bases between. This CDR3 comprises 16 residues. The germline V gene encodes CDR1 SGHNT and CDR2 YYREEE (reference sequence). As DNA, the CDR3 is TGTGCCAGCAGCTCGGGGAGCGACACCTTCTCTTACGAGCAGTACTTC. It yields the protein CASSSGSDTFSYEQYF.

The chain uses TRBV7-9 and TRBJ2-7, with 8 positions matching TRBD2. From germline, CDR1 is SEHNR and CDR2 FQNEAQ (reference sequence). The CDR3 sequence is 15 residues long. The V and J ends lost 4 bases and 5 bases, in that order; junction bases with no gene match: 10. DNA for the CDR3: TGTGCCAGCAGCTCCACCGGGAGGGGACTAGACGAGCAGTACTTC. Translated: CASSSTGRGLDEQYF.

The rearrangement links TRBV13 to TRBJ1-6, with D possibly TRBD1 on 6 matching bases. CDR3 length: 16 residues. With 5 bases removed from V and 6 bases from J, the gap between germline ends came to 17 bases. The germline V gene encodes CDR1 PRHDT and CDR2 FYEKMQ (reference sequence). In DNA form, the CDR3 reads TGTGCCAGCAGCGAAGGACAGACGGCCCTTAATTCACCCCTCCACTTT. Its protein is CASSEGQTALNSPLHF.

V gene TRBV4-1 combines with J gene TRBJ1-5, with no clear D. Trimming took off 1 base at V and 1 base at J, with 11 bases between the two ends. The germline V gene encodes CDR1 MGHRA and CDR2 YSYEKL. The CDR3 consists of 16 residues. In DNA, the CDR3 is TGCGCCAGCAGCCAAGGGAGGGTAGGGAGCAATCAGCCCCAGCATTTT. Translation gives CASSQGRVGSNQPQHF.

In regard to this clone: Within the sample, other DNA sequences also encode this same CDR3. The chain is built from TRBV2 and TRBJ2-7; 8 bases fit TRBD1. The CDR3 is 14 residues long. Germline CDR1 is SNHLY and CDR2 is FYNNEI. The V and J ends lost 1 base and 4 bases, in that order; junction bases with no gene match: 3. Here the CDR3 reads CASSEGTGSYEQYF. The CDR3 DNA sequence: TGTGCCAGCAGTGAAGGGACAGGGAGTTACGAGCAGTACTTC.

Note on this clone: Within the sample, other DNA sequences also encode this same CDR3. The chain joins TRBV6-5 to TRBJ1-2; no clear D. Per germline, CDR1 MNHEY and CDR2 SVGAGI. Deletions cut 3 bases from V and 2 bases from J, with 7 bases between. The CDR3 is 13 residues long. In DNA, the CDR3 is TGTGCCAGCAGTTATAGAGAGAACTATGGCTACACCTTC. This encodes CASSYRENYGYTF.

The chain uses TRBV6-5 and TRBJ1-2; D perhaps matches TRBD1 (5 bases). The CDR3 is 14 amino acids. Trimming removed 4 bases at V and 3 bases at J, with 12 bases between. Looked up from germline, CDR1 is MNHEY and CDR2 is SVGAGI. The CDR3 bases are TGTGCCAGCAGTTTGTATCAGGGTTACTATGGCTACACCTTC. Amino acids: CASSLYQGYYGYTF.

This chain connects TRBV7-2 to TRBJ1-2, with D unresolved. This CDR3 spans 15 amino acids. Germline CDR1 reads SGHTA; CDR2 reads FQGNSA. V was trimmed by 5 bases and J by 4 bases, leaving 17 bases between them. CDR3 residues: CASSRQDGLPYGYTF. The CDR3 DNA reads TGTGCCAGCAGCCGCCAAGACGGACTCCCCTATGGCTACACCTTC.

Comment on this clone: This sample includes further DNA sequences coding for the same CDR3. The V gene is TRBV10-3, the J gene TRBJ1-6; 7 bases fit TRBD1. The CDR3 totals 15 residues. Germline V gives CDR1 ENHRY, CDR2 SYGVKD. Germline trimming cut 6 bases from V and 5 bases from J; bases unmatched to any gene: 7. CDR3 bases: TGTGCCATCAGGGGACAGTCAGACGATAATTCACCCCTCCACTTT. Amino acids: CAIRGQSDDNSPLHF.

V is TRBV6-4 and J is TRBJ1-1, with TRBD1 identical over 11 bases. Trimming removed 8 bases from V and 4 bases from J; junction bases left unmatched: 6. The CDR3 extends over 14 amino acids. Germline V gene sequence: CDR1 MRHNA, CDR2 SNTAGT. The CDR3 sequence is CASRRDRGTTEAFF. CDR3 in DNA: TGTGCCAGCCGCCGGGACAGGGGGACCACTGAAGCTTTCTTT.

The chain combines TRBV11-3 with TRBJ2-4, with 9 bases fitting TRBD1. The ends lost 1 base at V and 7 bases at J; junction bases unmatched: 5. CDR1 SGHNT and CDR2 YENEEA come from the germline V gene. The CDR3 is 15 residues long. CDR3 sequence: CASSLGTGVGNIQYF. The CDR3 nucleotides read TGTGCCAGCAGCTTAGGGACAGGGGTTGGGAACATTCAGTACTTC.